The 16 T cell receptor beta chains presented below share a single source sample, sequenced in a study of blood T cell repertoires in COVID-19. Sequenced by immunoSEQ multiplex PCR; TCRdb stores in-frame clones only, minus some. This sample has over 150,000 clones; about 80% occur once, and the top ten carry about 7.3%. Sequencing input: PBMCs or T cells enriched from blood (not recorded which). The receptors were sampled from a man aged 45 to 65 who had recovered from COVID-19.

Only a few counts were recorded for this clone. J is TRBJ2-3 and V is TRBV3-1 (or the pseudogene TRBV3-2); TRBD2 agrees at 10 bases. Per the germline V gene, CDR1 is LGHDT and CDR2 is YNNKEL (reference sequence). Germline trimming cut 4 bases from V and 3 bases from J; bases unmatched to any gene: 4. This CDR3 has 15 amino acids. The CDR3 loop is CASSRRLAGTDTQYF. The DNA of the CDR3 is TGTGCCAGCAGCCGTCGACTAGCGGGTACAGATACGCAGTATTTT.

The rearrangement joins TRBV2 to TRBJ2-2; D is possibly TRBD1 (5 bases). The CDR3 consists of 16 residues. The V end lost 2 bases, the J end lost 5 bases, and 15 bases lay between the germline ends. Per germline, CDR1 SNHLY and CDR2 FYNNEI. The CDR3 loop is CASSETAGRRTGELFF. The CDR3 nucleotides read TGTGCCAGCAGTGAAACGGCAGGGCGAAGGACCGGGGAGCTGTTTTTT.

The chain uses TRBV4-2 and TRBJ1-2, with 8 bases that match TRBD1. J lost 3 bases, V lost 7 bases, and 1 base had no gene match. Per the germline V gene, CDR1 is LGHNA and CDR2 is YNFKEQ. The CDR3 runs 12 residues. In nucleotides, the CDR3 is TGTGCCAGCACGACAGGGGACTATGGCTACACCTTC. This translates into CASTTGDYGYTF.

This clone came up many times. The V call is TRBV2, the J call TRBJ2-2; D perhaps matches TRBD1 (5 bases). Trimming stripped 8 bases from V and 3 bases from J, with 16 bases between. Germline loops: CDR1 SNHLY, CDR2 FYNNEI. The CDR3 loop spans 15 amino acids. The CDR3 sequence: CASSVGRAHTGELFF. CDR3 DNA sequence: TGTGCCAGCTCCGTGGGCAGGGCCCACACCGGGGAGCTGTTTTTT.

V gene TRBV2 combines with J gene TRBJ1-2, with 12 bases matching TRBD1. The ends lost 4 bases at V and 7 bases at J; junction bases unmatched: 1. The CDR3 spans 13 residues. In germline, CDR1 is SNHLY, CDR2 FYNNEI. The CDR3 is CASSAGQGAGYTF. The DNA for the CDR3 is TGTGCCAGCAGTGCGGGACAGGGGGCTGGCTACACCTTC. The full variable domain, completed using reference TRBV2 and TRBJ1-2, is EPEVTQTPSHQVTQMGQEVILRCVPISNHLYFYWYRQILGQKVEFLVSFYNNEISEKSEIFDDQFSVERPDGSNFTLKIRSTKLEDSAMYFCASSAGQGAGYTFGSGTRLTVV.

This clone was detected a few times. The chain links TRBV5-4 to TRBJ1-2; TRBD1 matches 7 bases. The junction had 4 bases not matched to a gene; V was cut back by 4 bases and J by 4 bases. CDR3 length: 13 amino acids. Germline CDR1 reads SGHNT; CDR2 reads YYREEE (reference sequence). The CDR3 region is CASSRDRSYGYTF. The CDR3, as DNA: TGTGCCAGCAGCCGGGACAGAAGCTATGGCTACACCTTC.

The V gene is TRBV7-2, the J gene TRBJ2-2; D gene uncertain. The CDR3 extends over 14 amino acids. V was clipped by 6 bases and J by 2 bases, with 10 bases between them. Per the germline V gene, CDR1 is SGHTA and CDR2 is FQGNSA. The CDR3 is CASSIQSNTGELFF. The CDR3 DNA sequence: TGTGCCAGCAGTATACAGTCAAACACCGGGGAGCTGTTTTTT. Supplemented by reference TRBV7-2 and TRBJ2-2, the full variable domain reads GAGVSQSPSNKVTEKGKDVELRCDPISGHTALYWYRQSLGQGLEFLIYFQGNSAPDKSGLPSDRFSAERTGGSVSTLTIQRTQQEDSAVYLCASSIQSNTGELFFGEGSRLTVL.

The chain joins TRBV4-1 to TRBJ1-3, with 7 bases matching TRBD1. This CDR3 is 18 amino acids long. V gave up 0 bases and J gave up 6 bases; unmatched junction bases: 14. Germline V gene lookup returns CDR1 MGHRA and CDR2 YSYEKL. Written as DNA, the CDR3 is TGCGCCAGCAGCCAAGATTCGGGGGCAGGGGGGATGGAAAACACCATATATTTT. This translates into CASSQDSGAGGMENTIYF.

Here the CDR3 DNA reads TGTGCCAGCAGTGAGCACTCCACGGGGACTGAAGCTTTCTTT. Its protein is CASSEHSTGTEAFF. The V gene is TRBV6-4, the J gene TRBJ1-1; D not certain. The CDR3 contains 14 residues. Germline lookup yields CDR1 MRHNA and CDR2 SNTAGT. V dropped 3 bases and J dropped 5 bases, with 13 bases sitting between them.

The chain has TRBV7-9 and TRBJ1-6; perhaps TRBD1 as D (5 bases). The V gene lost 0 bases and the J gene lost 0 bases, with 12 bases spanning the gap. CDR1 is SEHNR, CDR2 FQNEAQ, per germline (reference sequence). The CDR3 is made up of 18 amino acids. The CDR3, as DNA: TGTGCCAGCAGCTTAGCGGGGCAGGCGAGCTCCTATAATTCACCCCTCCACTTT. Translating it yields CASSLAGQASSYNSPLHF.

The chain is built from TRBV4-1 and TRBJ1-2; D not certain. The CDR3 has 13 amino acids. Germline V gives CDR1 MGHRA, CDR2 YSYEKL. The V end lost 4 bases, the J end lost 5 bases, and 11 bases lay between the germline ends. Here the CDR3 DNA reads TGCGCCAGCAGCCCCGGTCCTGCGTATGGCTACACCTTC. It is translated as CASSPGPAYGYTF.

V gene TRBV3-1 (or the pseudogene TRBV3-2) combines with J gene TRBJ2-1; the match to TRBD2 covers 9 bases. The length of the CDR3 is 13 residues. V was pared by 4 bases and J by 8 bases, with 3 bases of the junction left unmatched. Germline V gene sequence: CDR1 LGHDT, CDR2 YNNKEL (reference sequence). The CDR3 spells CASSPGTSYEQFF. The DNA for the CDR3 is TGTGCCAGCAGCCCCGGGACTAGCTATGAGCAGTTCTTC.

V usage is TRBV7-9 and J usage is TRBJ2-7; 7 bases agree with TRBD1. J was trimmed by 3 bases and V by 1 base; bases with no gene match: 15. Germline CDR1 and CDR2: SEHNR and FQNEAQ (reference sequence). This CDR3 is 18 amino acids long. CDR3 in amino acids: CASSLGVGAGGFYYEQYF. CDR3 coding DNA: TGTGCCAGCAGCTTAGGTGTTGGGGCAGGGGGTTTTTACTACGAGCAGTACTTC.

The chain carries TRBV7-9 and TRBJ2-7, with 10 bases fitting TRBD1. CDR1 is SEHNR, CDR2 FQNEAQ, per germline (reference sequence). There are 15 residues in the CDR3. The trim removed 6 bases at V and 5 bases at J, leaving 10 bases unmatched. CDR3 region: CASRDPGQGGHEQYF. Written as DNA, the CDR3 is TGTGCCAGCAGAGACCCTGGACAGGGGGGGCACGAGCAGTACTTC.

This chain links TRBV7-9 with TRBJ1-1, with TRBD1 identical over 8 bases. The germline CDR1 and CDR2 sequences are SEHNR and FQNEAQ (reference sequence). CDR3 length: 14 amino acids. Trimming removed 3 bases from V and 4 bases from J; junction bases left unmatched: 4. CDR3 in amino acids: CASSFQGASTEAFF. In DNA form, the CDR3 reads TGTGCCAGCAGCTTCCAGGGGGCAAGCACTGAAGCTTTCTTT.

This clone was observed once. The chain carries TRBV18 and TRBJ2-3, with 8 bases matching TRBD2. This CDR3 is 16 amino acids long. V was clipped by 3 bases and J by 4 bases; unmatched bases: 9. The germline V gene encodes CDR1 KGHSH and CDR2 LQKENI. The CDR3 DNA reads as TGTGCCAGCTCACCCGAAGCGGGGGTTTTGCCAGATACGCAGTATTTT. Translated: CASSPEAGVLPDTQYF.